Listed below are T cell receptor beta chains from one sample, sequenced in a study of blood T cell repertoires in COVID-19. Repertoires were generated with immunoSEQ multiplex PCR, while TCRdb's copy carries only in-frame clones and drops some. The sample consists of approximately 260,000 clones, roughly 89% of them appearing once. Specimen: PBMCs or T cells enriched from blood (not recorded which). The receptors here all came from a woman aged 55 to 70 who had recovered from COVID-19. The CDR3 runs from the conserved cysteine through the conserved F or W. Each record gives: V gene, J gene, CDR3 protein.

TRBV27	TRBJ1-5	CASKGRDNQPQHF
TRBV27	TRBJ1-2	CASSLSPGAGSNYGYTF
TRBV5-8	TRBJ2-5	CASSPGQGGETQYF
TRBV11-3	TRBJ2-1	CASSLSSGRGNEQFF
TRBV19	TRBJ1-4	CASSILRMGPSEKLFF
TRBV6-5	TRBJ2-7	CASSYSGVMATYEQYF
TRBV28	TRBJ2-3	CASSSPQESSTDTQYF
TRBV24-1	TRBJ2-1	CATSPEGLHYNEQFF
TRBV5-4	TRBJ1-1	CASSSGGLIMNTEAFF
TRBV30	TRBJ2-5	CAWSVSGSETQYF
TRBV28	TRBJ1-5	CASSNAGRTGNQPQHF
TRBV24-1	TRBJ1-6	CATSDTGSSPLHF
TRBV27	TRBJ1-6	CASTKPLHF
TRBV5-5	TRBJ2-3	CASSLGSRPTSTDTQYF
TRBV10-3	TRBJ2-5	CAIMDRTGLRSETQYF
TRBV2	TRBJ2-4	CASRSDRSIHF
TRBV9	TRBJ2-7	CASSPYTGYNEQYF
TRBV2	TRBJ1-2	CASNYRQATYGYTF
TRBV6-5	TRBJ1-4	CASHLGATNEKLFF
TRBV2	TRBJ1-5	CASTGQGSQPQHF
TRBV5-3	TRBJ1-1	CARSRSRGNDTEAFF
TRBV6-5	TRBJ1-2	CASSSTPQAGGYTF
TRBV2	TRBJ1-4	CASRRTGDNEKLFF
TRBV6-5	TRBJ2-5	CASSLDSPWETQYF
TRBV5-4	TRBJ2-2	CASSFTGTGELFF
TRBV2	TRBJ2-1	CASSERTPEQFF
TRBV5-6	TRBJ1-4	CASSLDRGLEKLFF
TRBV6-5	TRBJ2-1	CASSMAGGNNEQFF
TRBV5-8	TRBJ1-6	CASGAGRNSPLHF
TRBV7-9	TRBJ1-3	CASSVGMGGFSGNTIYF
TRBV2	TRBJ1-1	CASLSDLNTEAFF
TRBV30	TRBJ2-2	CACPRSSVTGELFF
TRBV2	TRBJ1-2	CASPSRDYGYTF
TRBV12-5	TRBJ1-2	CASGPGGADGYTF
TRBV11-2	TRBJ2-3	CASSTGTGVADTQYF
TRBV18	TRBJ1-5	CASSQAGQGGGQPQHF
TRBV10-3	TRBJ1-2	CAISSRDLTYGYTF
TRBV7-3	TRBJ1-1	CASSSLGWGDTEAFF
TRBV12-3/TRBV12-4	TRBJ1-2	CASSFGQGAGYTF
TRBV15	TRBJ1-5	CATSRDLQRRGQGNQPQHF
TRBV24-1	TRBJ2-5	CATFFHRDRGCQETQYF
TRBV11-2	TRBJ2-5	CASSRTFAGPEAQYF
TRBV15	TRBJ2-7	CATSRDLASYEQYF
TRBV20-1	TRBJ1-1	CSAKGTEAFF
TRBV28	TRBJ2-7	CASSSTTTGTGFYEQYF